The clone carrying this TCR beta chain was seen many times. No antigen is known for it. The read ends 3 residues before the CDR3 terminus; that terminus is restored from the germline J gene. Patients and controls were mostly of Caucasian heritage. Germline-derived CDR1 and CDR2 are SGHRS and YFSETQ. The CDR3 is 15 amino acids. V gave up 4 bases and J gave up 4 bases, with 17 bases separating them. This entry belongs to a study of T cell clonality in common variable immunodeficiency. General study findings and limits: Compared with healthy controls, CVID subjects showed increased TCRbeta clonality, mostly in about a third. Fewer deletions and N-nucleotide insertions were reportedly seen in common variable immunodeficiency TCR beta sequences.

Libraries were prepared by immunoSEQ multiplex PCR; TCRdb keeps only in-frame clonotypes and omits some of them. The data show some 38,000 clones, with none appearing a single time. V is TRBV5-1 and J is TRBJ2-5; the D gene is possibly TRBD1 (6 bases). The sequence came from a person between 18 and 75 years old in good health. Sequenced: peripheral blood mononuclear cells. The covered CDR3 bases are TGCGCCAGCAGCGCGGTTAACAGGGATGGAGAGACC. Translated: CASSAVNRDGET. The full CDR3 protein is CASSAVNRDGETQYF.